A single sample gave rise to the 20 T cell receptor beta chains below, sequenced in a study of blood T cell repertoires in COVID-19. Only in-frame clones appear in the TCRdb table, and some are missing; sequencing was by immunoSEQ multiplex PCR. The data contain under 250,000 clones, approximately 86% of them singletons. The specimen sequenced was peripheral blood. These receptors were obtained from a woman aged 55-70 years who had recovered from COVID-19.

The chain has TRBV6-4 and TRBJ2-2; the D gene is possibly TRBD1 (5 bases). The CDR3 has 15 residues. The V and J ends lost 6 bases and 2 bases respectively, with 13 bases between them. In germline, CDR1 is MRHNA, CDR2 SNTAGT. CDR3 bases: TGTGCCAGCAGCCCCAGGGCCGCAAACACCGGGGAGCTGTTTTTT. It is translated as CASSPRAANTGELFF.

For this clone: The sample contains more than one DNA sequence encoding this CDR3. V usage is TRBV28 and J usage is TRBJ1-1, with D possibly matching TRBD1 (6 bases). There are 15 residues in the CDR3. Deletions cut 3 bases from V and 0 bases from J, with 11 bases between. The germline V gene has CDR1 MDHEN and CDR2 SYDVKM. In DNA, the CDR3 is TGTGCCAGCAGTTTCCGAGGGGGAATGAACACTGAAGCTTTCTTT. Its protein product is CASSFRGGMNTEAFF. Looking up the rest from reference TRBV28 and TRBJ1-1 gives the full variable domain: DVKVTQSSRYLVKRTGEKVFLECVQDMDHENMFWYRQDPGLGLRLIYFSYDVKMKEKGDIPEGYSVSREKKERFSLILESASTNQTSMYLCASSFRGGMNTEAFFGQGTRLTVV.

The V call is TRBV5-1, the J call TRBJ1-2, with a weak D call TRBD1 (5 bases). In germline, CDR1 is SGHRS, CDR2 YFSETQ. Trimming removed 4 bases at V and 4 bases at J, with 14 bases between. The CDR3 is made up of 14 amino acids. The CDR3: CASSAAGPPYGYTF. The CDR3 nucleotides are TGCGCCAGCAGCGCCGCGGGGCCCCCCTATGGCTACACCTTC.

This sequence joins TRBV4-2 and TRBJ2-7; 12 nucleotides line up with TRBD2. Germline V gene data show CDR1 as LGHNA and CDR2 as YNFKEQ. J was trimmed by 4 bases and V by 2 bases; bases with no gene match: 6. This CDR3 has 16 residues. CDR3: CASSQQTSGGPYEQYF. CDR3 sequence (DNA): TGTGCCAGCAGCCAACAGACTAGCGGGGGACCTTACGAGCAGTACTTC.

The V gene is TRBV3-1 (or the pseudogene TRBV3-2), the J gene TRBJ2-1, with D perhaps TRBD2 (6 bases). CDR3 size: 17 residues. Germline CDR1 LGHDT, CDR2 YNNKEL (reference sequence). The V end lost 3 bases, the J end lost 8 bases, and 23 bases lay between the germline ends. The CDR3 is CASSHHRGSGRVHEQFF. As DNA, the CDR3 is TGTGCCAGCAGCCACCACCGAGGGAGCGGGCGTGTACATGAGCAGTTCTTC.

This chain uses TRBV25-1 with TRBJ1-4, with TRBD1 as a possible D gene (5 bases). The germline V gene encodes CDR1 MGHDK and CDR2 SYGVNS. This CDR3 has 15 amino acids. V lost 4 bases to trimming and J lost 7 bases, with 16 bases between them. CDR3 DNA: TGTGCCAGCAGTGGGAAACAGGATCTTTTTGAAAAACTGTTTTTT. Translating gives CASSGKQDLFEKLFF.

The V and J genes are TRBV15 and TRBJ2-3; 8 bases are a match to TRBD1. The germline CDR1 and CDR2 sequences are LNHNV and YYDKDF (reference sequence). This CDR3 has 16 residues. The V gene end was trimmed by 1 base and the J gene end by 3 bases; junction bases not matched to a gene: 6. CDR3 DNA: TGTGCCACCAGCAGAGGTACAGGGGGAGGAACAGATACGCAGTATTTT. It yields the protein CATSRGTGGGTDTQYF.

CDR3 in DNA: TGCGCCAGCAGCTTTGGGCAGGTCGCGAACACTGAAGCTTTCTTT. It yields the protein CASSFGQVANTEAFF. The chain recombines TRBV5-1 with TRBJ1-1; D remains unclear. CDR3 size: 15 residues. Trimming cost V 2 bases and J 1 base, with 12 bases left between them. Germline V CDR1 and CDR2: SGHRS, YFSETQ. The full variable domain, completed using reference TRBV5-1 and TRBJ1-1, is KAGVTQTPRYLIKTRGQQVTLSCSPISGHRSVSWYQQTPGQGLQFLFEYFSETQRNKGNFPGRFSGRQFSNSRSEMNVSTLELGDSALYLCASSFGQVANTEAFFGQGTRLTVV.

This rearrangement joins TRBV7-3 to TRBJ1-5; TRBD1 might be the D (5 bases). The CDR3 is made up of 13 amino acids. Trimming shortened V by 5 bases and J by 5 bases, and 10 bases separated the two germline ends. Germline V lookup: CDR1 SGHTA, CDR2 FQGTGA. CDR3 coding DNA: TGTGCCAGCAGCCAAGGGGTGGATCAGCCCCAGCATTTT. Its protein is CASSQGVDQPQHF. The whole variable domain, remainder taken from reference TRBV7-3 and TRBJ1-5, is GAGVSQTPSNKVTEKGKYVELRCDPISGHTALYWYRQSLGQGPEFLIYFQGTGAADDSGLPNDRFFAVRPEGSVSTLKIQRTERGDSAVYLCASSQGVDQPQHFGDGTRLSIL.

The chain links TRBV7-9 to TRBJ1-6; D not resolved. Trimming shortened V by 0 bases and J by 6 bases, and 9 bases separated the two germline ends. Per the germline V gene, CDR1 is SEHNR and CDR2 is FQNEAQ (reference sequence). CDR3 length: 15 amino acids. CDR3 coding DNA: TGTGCCAGCAGCTTAGCGGCAGGCCCTAATTCACCCCTCCACTTT. Encoded protein: CASSLAAGPNSPLHF.

The chain carries TRBV4-1 and TRBJ1-4; possible D gene TRBD1, 6 bases. Trimming removed 5 bases at V and 7 bases at J, with 14 bases between. This CDR3 spans 14 amino acids. Germline V CDR1 and CDR2: MGHRA, YSYEKL. CDR3 DNA sequence: TGCGCCAGCAGCTTAGGACAGACGACTGAAAAACTGTTTTTT. Protein sequence: CASSLGQTTEKLFF.

This sequence joins TRBV16 and TRBJ1-5, with 7 bases lining up with TRBD1. The CDR3 is 13 residues long. Per the germline V gene, CDR1 is KGHSY and CDR2 is FQNENV. The V gene end was trimmed by 2 bases and the J gene end by 12 bases; junction bases not matched to a gene: 7. The CDR3, as DNA: TGTGCCAGCAGCCAACTACAGGGGAGTTACCAGCATTTT. Residues: CASSQLQGSYQHF.

The gene calls are TRBV3-1 (or the pseudogene TRBV3-2) and TRBJ1-5; 8 bases line up with TRBD1. The CDR3 has 14 amino acids. Trimming cost V 2 bases and J 5 bases; bases outside gene matches: 2. The germline V gene has CDR1 LGHDT and CDR2 YNNKEL (reference sequence). CDR3 protein: CASSQTGGYQPQHF. The DNA of the CDR3 is TGTGCCAGCAGCCAAACAGGGGGTTATCAGCCCCAGCATTTT.

V is TRBV19 and J is TRBJ1-1; 11 bases are shared with TRBD1. The CDR3 consists of 14 residues. The germline gives CDR1 LNHDA, CDR2 SQIVND (reference sequence). With V trimmed by 7 bases and J by 3 bases, 4 bases remained unmatched. CDR3 bases: TGTGCCAGTAAGGGACAGGGGGTAGACACTGAAGCTTTCTTT. It translates to CASKGQGVDTEAFF.

The chain carries TRBV6-5 and TRBJ2-1, with no clear D. Trimming took 2 bases from V and 4 from J, leaving 9 bases between them. The CDR3 covers 14 residues. The V gene's germline CDR1 is MNHEY and CDR2 SVGAGI. The DNA for the CDR3 is TGTGCCAGCAGTTACGATCTAGATTACAATGAGCAGTTCTTC. It specifies CASSYDLDYNEQFF.

CDR3 in amino acids: CASSPMGQGAREQYF. The CDR3 bases are TGTGCCAGCTCACCAATGGGACAGGGGGCTCGGGAGCAGTACTTC. The V call is TRBV18, the J call TRBJ2-7, with 12 bases that match TRBD1. V lost 2 bases, J lost 7 bases, and 6 bases stayed unmatched. The CDR3 is made up of 15 amino acids. Looked up from germline, CDR1 is KGHSH and CDR2 is LQKENI.

The rearrangement links TRBV29-1 to TRBJ1-6; the D gene is possibly TRBD1 (5 bases). The V gene lost 3 bases and the J gene lost 5 bases, with 11 bases spanning the gap. Germline values: CDR1 SQVTM, CDR2 ANQGSEA. This CDR3 region has 14 residues. CDR3 sequence: CSVDRVPHNSPLHF. CDR3 nucleotides: TGCAGCGTTGACAGGGTACCGCATAATTCACCCCTCCACTTT.

The chain has TRBV28 and TRBJ1-1, with D unresolved. V lost 5 bases, J lost 11 bases, and 18 bases lay in between. Germline V gene data show CDR1 as MDHEN and CDR2 as SYDVKM. This CDR3 is built from 13 residues. Here the CDR3 reads CASSRPGEAWAFF. Here the CDR3 DNA reads TGTGCCAGCAGTCGACCTGGGGAGGCCTGGGCTTTCTTT.

The V and J genes are TRBV7-9 and TRBJ2-1; possible D gene TRBD1, 6 bases. CDR3 length: 16 residues. CDR1 and CDR2 (germline): SEHNR, FQNEAQ (reference sequence). The V and J ends lost 1 base and 4 bases respectively, with 14 bases between them. CDR3 sequence (DNA): TGTGCCAGCAGCTTAGTCCCAGGACAGCGATACAATGAGCAGTTCTTC. Translated: CASSLVPGQRYNEQFF.

This clone was counted only a few times. The rearrangement links TRBV3-1 (or the pseudogene TRBV3-2) to TRBJ2-7; 10 bases are a match to TRBD1. Losses at the gene ends were 5 bases for V and 4 bases for J; bases not matched to a gene: 5. The CDR3 extends over 14 amino acids. Per germline, CDR1 LGHDT and CDR2 YNNKEL (reference sequence). The CDR3 nucleotides are TGTGCCAGCAGCTCCGGGACAGGGGCTTACGAGCAGTACTTC. It translates to CASSSGTGAYEQYF.